This is a list of T cell receptor beta chains from one sample in a study of beta chain features in type 1 diabetes. TCRdb's copy holds only in-frame clones and misses some; the assay was immunoSEQ multiplex PCR. The sample has about 360,000 clones, over 10% seen once. Sequenced material: naive CD4+ T cells from blood. The receptors were gathered from a man aged 18-30 years in good health. Both conserved end residues are part of each CDR3. D genes are given only for firm matches. Expanded clones get a size class; other rows say once, few or many, or leave the size out.

d_call clone_size cdr3_length j_call v_call cdr3_aa cdr3_nt
TRBD1 - 13 TRBJ2-1 TRBV29-1 CSADRAGANEQFF TGCAGCGCCGACAGGGCCGGAGCTAATGAGCAGTTCTTC
- - 13 TRBJ2-5 TRBV30 CAWNLQGWETQYF TGTGCCTGGAACCTTCAGGGGTGGGAGACCCAGTACTTC
TRBD1 few 14 TRBJ1-2 TRBV7-9 CASSLDRANYGYTF TGTGCCAGCAGCTTGGACAGGGCTAACTATGGCTACACCTTC
- few 15 TRBJ2-2 TRBV5-1 CASSQDRPYTGELFF TGCGCCAGCAGCCAGGACAGACCCTACACCGGGGAGCTGTTTTTT
- few 12 TRBJ2-3 TRBV2 CASKRYTDTQYF TGTGCCAGCAAACGGTACACAGATACGCAGTATTTT
- - 13 TRBJ2-3 TRBV7-2 CASMWGPTDTQYF TGTGCCAGCATGTGGGGGCCCACAGATACGCAGTATTTT
- few 14 TRBJ2-2 TRBV7-2 CASSSIRRGGELFF TGTGCCAGCAGCTCGATCCGGCGGGGCGGGGAGCTGTTTTTT
TRBD1 - 14 TRBJ2-5 TRBV6-5 CASSPDRVKETQYF TGTGCCAGCAGCCCGGACAGGGTGAAGGAGACCCAGTACTTC
TRBD1 few 12 TRBJ1-2 TRBV2 CARSQGTYGYTF TGTGCCAGGTCACAGGGGACGTATGGCTACACCTTC
- few 16 TRBJ2-1 TRBV19 CASSIDHGRGYNEQFF TGTGCCAGTAGTATAGATCACGGTAGGGGGTACAATGAGCAGTTCTTC
- - 14 TRBJ1-3 TRBV7-2 CASSPVGPGNTIYF TGTGCCAGCAGCCCCGTGGGGCCCGGAAACACCATATATTTT
TRBD1 few 13 TRBJ2-7 TRBV28 CASSLGDRYEQYF TGTGCCAGCAGTTTAGGGGACAGATACGAGCAGTACTTC
- few 13 TRBJ2-1 TRBV9 CASSPGTSGEQFF TGTGCCAGCAGCCCCGGGACAAGTGGTGAGCAGTTCTTC
TRBD1 - 18 TRBJ2-6 TRBV18 CASSPPGTGVSGANVLTF TGTGCCAGCTCACCGCCCGGGACAGGGGTCTCTGGGGCCAACGTCCTGACTTTC
TRBD1 - 16 TRBJ1-1 TRBV5-1 CASSWETGGAYGEAFF TGCGCCAGCAGCTGGGAGACAGGGGGCGCTTATGGTGAAGCTTTCTTT
- few 15 TRBJ2-1 TRBV14 CASSQTGLTYNEQFF TGTGCCAGCAGCCAAACAGGGTTGACCTACAATGAGCAGTTCTTC
- - 11 TRBJ2-5 TRBV7-7 CASSLGQLQYF TGTGCCAGCAGCTTAGGACAGCTCCAGTACTTC
TRBD1 few 13 TRBJ2-3 TRBV29-1 CSVAGQATDTQYF TGCAGCGTTGCAGGACAGGCCACAGATACGCAGTATTTT
TRBD1 few 14 TRBJ2-7 TRBV5-1 CASSSGQGAYEQYF TGCGCCAGCAGTTCGGGACAGGGGGCCTACGAGCAGTACTTC
TRBD2 few 15 TRBJ2-1 TRBV5-4 CASSLGLAGYNEQFF TGTGCCAGCAGCTTGGGACTAGCGGGTTACAATGAGCAGTTCTTC
- few 12 TRBJ1-1 TRBV5-6 CASTGMGTEAFF TGTGCCAGCACAGGGATGGGGACTGAAGCTTTCTTT
- few 13 TRBJ2-7 TRBV6-5 CASSRDQGYEQYF TGTGCCAGCAGTCGCGACCAGGGCTACGAGCAGTACTTC
TRBD2 - 15 TRBJ2-1 TRBV11-3 CASSLRSGSVSEQFF TGTGCCAGCAGCTTGAGGAGCGGGAGTGTTAGTGAGCAGTTCTTC
- few 16 TRBJ1-4 TRBV9 CASSVTTGGFNEKLFF TGTGCCAGCAGCGTTACGACGGGGGGCTTTAATGAAAAACTGTTTTTT
- few 15 TRBJ2-3 TRBV9 CASSVLGGLGDTQYF TGTGCCAGCAGCGTATTGGGGGGGCTAGGAGATACGCAGTATTTT
- - 15 TRBJ2-2 TRBV21-1 CASVNRGRNTGELFF TGTGCCAGCGTCAACAGGGGTCGCAACACCGGGGAGCTGTTTTTT
- few 13 TRBJ2-5 TRBV18 CASSLNTEETQYF TGTGCCAGCTCCCTAAATACGGAAGAGACCCAGTACTTC
- few 15 TRBJ2-3 TRBV5-1 CASSRWGEVADTQYF TGCGCCAGCAGCCGCTGGGGAGAGGTCGCAGATACGCAGTATTTT
- few 10 TRBJ2-5 TRBV28 CASFYETQYF TGTGCCAGCTTTTATGAGACCCAGTACTTC
- few 17 TRBJ2-5 TRBV9 CASSPQPRVTQQETQYF TGTGCCAGCAGCCCCCAGCCCCGGGTAACCCAGCAAGAGACCCAGTACTTC
TRBD2 few 15 TRBJ2-1 TRBV28 CASSLVGRAYNEQFF TGTGCCAGCAGTTTAGTCGGGAGGGCCTACAATGAGCAGTTCTTC
- - 16 TRBJ2-2 TRBV28 CASSPWGKKNTGELFF TGTGCCAGCAGTCCCTGGGGCAAAAAGAACACCGGGGAGCTGTTTTTT
TRBD1 - 14 TRBJ1-4 TRBV2 CASSMGTGGEKLFF TGTGCCAGCAGCATGGGGACAGGGGGTGAAAAACTGTTTTTT
TRBD2 - 16 TRBJ2-7 TRBV9 CASSVGLAGGTYEQYF TGTGCCAGCAGCGTAGGGTTAGCGGGAGGCACCTACGAGCAGTACTTC
TRBD1 few 16 TRBJ1-5 TRBV19 CASSPGTGEGDQPQHF TGTGCCAGTAGTCCCGGGACAGGGGAAGGGGATCAGCCCCAGCATTTT
- - 14 TRBJ2-5 TRBV5-1 CASSSGPGSETQYF TGCGCCAGCAGCTCTGGACCGGGGTCGGAGACCCAGTACTTC
TRBD2 once 16 TRBJ2-7 TRBV28 CASSRGGGPSSYEQYF TGTGCCAGCAGTCGCGGGGGGGGGCCTTCATCCTACGAGCAGTACTTC
TRBD1 - 16 TRBJ1-2 TRBV6-5 CASSYSTGAPNYGYTF TGTGCCAGCAGTTACTCCACAGGGGCTCCTAACTATGGCTACACCTTC
- - 16 TRBJ2-5 TRBV7-3 CASSLSGRGGQETQYF TGTGCCAGCAGCTTATCGGGCAGGGGTGGCCAAGAGACCCAGTACTTC
TRBD2 - 18 TRBJ2-7 TRBV4-2 CASSRSGLAGGSAYEQYF TGTGCCAGCAGCCGATCGGGACTAGCGGGAGGTTCGGCCTACGAGCAGTACTTC
TRBD1 - 14 TRBJ1-2 TRBV11-2 CASSLAHRGGGYTF TGTGCCAGCAGCTTAGCCCACAGGGGAGGAGGCTACACCTTC
TRBD2 many 14 TRBJ2-1 TRBV28 CASDRLALGNEQFF TGTGCCAGTGACCGACTAGCCCTCGGCAATGAGCAGTTCTTC
TRBD1 - 16 TRBJ2-3 TRBV5-4 CASSQNRGPSTDTQYF TGTGCCAGCAGCCAAAACAGGGGGCCAAGCACAGATACGCAGTATTTT